This T cell receptor (beta chain) was retrieved from a study of T cell repertoires in cytomegalovirus infection. As to this clonotype: What it binds is not known.

TCRdb re-derived calls from the reads in MiXCR, one entry per CDR3 protein. Of about 270,000 distinct CDR3 sequences detected, about 20% appear once; the ten largest clones hold approximately 19%. The sample was cultured PBMCs, taken from culture after CMV antigen stimulation. This TCR was sampled from a human donor in good health (CMV status not recorded). Some clones in this sample may be carry-over from other donors' samples.

CDR3 in DNA: TGTGCCAGCAGCTTGGAGCCACGGCGGGCCAACACCGGGGAGCTGTTTTTT. Amino acid sequence: CASSLEPRRANTGELFF. The chain carries TRBV5-4 and TRBJ2-2, with D perhaps TRBD2 (5 bases). The length of the CDR3 is 17 residues. Germline V gene data show CDR1 as SGHNT and CDR2 as YYREEE (reference sequence). The germline V and J ends were trimmed by 0 bases and 2 bases, with 14 bases remaining between them.